This T cell receptor beta chain is from a study of CD8 T cells in Susac syndrome. The trim removed 2 bases at V and 2 bases at J, leaving 0 bases unmatched. The germline V gene encodes CDR1 MNHEY and CDR2 SVGAGI. The CDR3 has 15 amino acids. When the RNA was reverse transcribed, random hexamers were used with an input of about 0.5 to 1 ug. One entry per CDR3 protein, called by TCRdb with MiXCR from the immunoSEQ multiplex PCR reads. The table includes roughly 80,000 distinct CDR3 sequences, around 94% detected once. The specimen sequenced was CD8+ T cells from PBMCs. This TCR was sampled from a human donor in good health. V gene TRBV6-5 combines with J gene TRBJ2-6; 7 nucleotides agree with TRBD2. CDR3 sequence: CASSYREAGANVLTF. The CDR3 DNA is TGTGCCAGCAGTTACCGGGAGGCTGGGGCCAACGTCCTGACTTTC.